The 22 T cell receptor beta chains reported below all come from one sample, sequenced in a study of human T cells and chemical hapten exposure. The sample's treatment: therapeutic diphenylcyclopropenone sensitization with weekly scalp DPC. Attachment of unique molecular identifiers to individual cDNA molecules was performed in the library. In TCRdb, the reads were re-called with MiXCR into one record per CDR3 protein. The sample records approximately 3,000 distinct CDR3 sequences, about 50% being singletons. The input for sequencing was whole blood, taken before DPC sensitization or 2, 6, or about 24 weeks after (not recorded which). These receptor sequences come from an adult with alopecia areata. Some clones in this sample may be carry-over from other donors' samples. This table probably holds off-target reads from a library built for another chain.

Only a few counts were recorded for this clonotype. This chain uses TRBV14 with TRBJ1-1; D is uncertain. V was trimmed by 2 bases and J by 5 bases, leaving 9 bases between them. Germline values: CDR1 SGHDN, CDR2 FVKESK. The CDR3 loop spans 13 amino acids. CDR3 coding DNA: TGTGCCAGCAGCCAAAGTTCCAGGACTGAAGCTTTCTTT. This encodes CASSQSSRTEAFF.

The J gene is TRBJ2-7, the V gene TRBV18; D not resolved. Germline lookup yields CDR1 KGHSH and CDR2 LQKENI. V lost 2 bases and J 6 bases, leaving 11 bases between the germline ends. The CDR3 extends over 13 amino acids. The CDR3 protein is CASSPGVSREQYF. The CDR3 DNA reads as TGTGCCAGCTCACCAGGGGTTTCCCGCGAGCAGTACTTC.

V gene TRBV7-9 combines with J gene TRBJ2-1; possible D gene TRBD2, 5 bases. Germline V gene sequence: CDR1 SEHNR, CDR2 FQNEAQ (reference sequence). CDR3 length: 12 residues. V lost 5 bases and J 15 bases, leaving 17 bases between the germline ends. The CDR3 DNA reads as TGTGCCAGCAGCCCAACCAGCGGTGTGTTGTTCTTC. Amino acid sequence: CASSPTSGVLFF. The whole variable domain, remainder taken from reference TRBV7-9 and TRBJ2-1, is DTGVSQNPRHKITKRGQNVTFRCDPISEHNRLYWYRQTLGQGPEFLTYFQNEAQLEKSRLLSDRFSAERPKGSFSTLEIQRTEQGDSAMYLCASSPTSGVLFFGPGTRLTVL.

The chain uses TRBV3-1 and TRBJ2-1, with D perhaps matching TRBD2 (5 bases). This CDR3 has 12 residues. V was trimmed by 6 bases and J by 9 bases, leaving 12 bases between them. From germline, CDR1 is LGHDT and CDR2 YNNKEL (reference sequence). Here the CDR3 DNA reads TGTGCCAGCAGTCTGAGGGAAGGTGAGCAGTTCTTC. This gives the protein CASSLREGEQFF.

This clonotype was found a few times. This chain connects TRBV5-1 to TRBJ2-2; D is possibly TRBD1 (6 bases). Trimming took 3 bases from V and 4 from J, leaving 13 bases between them. This CDR3 region has 15 residues. Germline-derived CDR1 and CDR2 are SGHRS and YFSETQ. CDR3 nucleotides: TGCGCCAGCAGCTCCATGACAGGACTCACCGGGGAGCTGTTTTTT. Its translation: CASSSMTGLTGELFF.

The chain has TRBV6-2 or TRBV6-3 and TRBJ2-3; 7 bases are shared with TRBD1. The ends lost 5 bases at V and 0 bases at J; junction bases unmatched: 11. CDR3 length: 17 amino acids. Germline values: CDR1 MNHEY, CDR2 SVGEGT. In DNA form, the CDR3 reads TGTGCCAGCAGTAATGCCCGCCGGGACAGTAGCACAGATACGCAGTATTTT. Amino acid sequence: CASSNARRDSSTDTQYF.

The table lists this clonotype with a count of one. The chain has TRBV11-2 and TRBJ2-1; 10 nucleotides line up with TRBD2. This CDR3 region has 16 residues. V shed 8 bases and J 4 bases; nucleotides not matched to a gene: 11. Looked up from germline, CDR1 is SGHAT and CDR2 is FQNNGV. CDR3 in amino acids: CASGSLTSGHYNEQFF. In nucleotides, the CDR3 is TGTGCCAGCGGATCCTTGACTAGCGGGCATTACAATGAGCAGTTCTTC.

As for this clonotype: The junction shows a germline mismatch at one end, possibly a read error. V usage is TRBV11-2 and J usage is TRBJ2-7; D unclear. This CDR3 region has 14 residues. CDR1 and CDR2 from the germline V gene are SGHAT and FQNNGV. The DNA for the CDR3 is TGTGCCAGCAGCTTAGCGGTCGGCTCCTCCGAGCAGTACTTC. It specifies CASSLAVGSSEQYF.

This clonotype has just a few counts. The chain uses TRBV6-2 or TRBV6-3 and TRBJ2-2, with TRBD2 matching 12 bases. CDR3 length: 15 amino acids. Germline CDR1 MNHEY, CDR2 SVGEGT. J lost 6 bases, V lost 8 bases, and 7 bases had no gene match. In DNA form, the CDR3 reads TGTGCCAGCCGTTGGACTAGCGGGATTCCCGGGGAGCTGTTTTTT. This codes for CASRWTSGIPGELFF.

The J gene is TRBJ1-2, the V gene TRBV5-6, with D perhaps TRBD1 (6 bases). Germline CDR1 reads SGHDT; CDR2 reads YYEEEE. The CDR3 consists of 12 residues. Trimming removed 6 bases from V and 4 bases from J, with 10 bases in between. The CDR3 DNA sequence: TGTGCCAGCAACGGACAGTCCTATGGCTACACCTTC. It is translated as CASNGQSYGYTF. Full variable domain (remainder filled in from reference TRBV5-6 and TRBJ1-2): DAGVTQSPTHLIKTRGQQVTLRCSPKSGHDTVSWYQQALGQGPQFIFQYYEEEERQRGNFPDRFSGHQFPNYSSELNVNALLLGDSALYLCASNGQSYGYTFGSGTRLTVV.

Only one count was recorded for this clonotype. This chain uses TRBV3-1 with TRBJ2-1; D call uncertain. V gave up 4 bases and J gave up 7 bases, with 8 bases separating them. The germline V gene encodes CDR1 LGHDT and CDR2 YNNKEL (reference sequence). This CDR3 is built from 12 residues. This chain's CDR3 is CASSPMRNEQFF. The CDR3 nucleotides read TGTGCCAGCAGCCCGATGAGGAATGAGCAGTTCTTC.

This chain links TRBV29-1 with TRBJ1-4; possible D gene TRBD1, 5 bases. Germline values: CDR1 SQVTM, CDR2 ANQGSEA. The CDR3 loop spans 15 amino acids. The V end lost 0 bases, the J end lost 8 bases, and 16 bases lay between the germline ends. CDR3 sequence reads: CSVEEPGTWEEKLFF. Here the CDR3 DNA reads TGCAGCGTTGAAGAACCCGGGACGTGGGAAGAAAAACTGTTTTTT.

V usage is TRBV4-2 and J usage is TRBJ2-3; 7 nucleotides align to TRBD2. The CDR3 is 16 amino acids. Germline CDR1 reads LGHNA; CDR2 reads YNFKEQ. J was trimmed by 1 base and V by 0 bases; bases with no gene match: 4. CDR3 bases: TGTGCCAGCAGCCAAGATCTGGCGGGGGGCACAGATACGCAGTATTTT. Protein: CASSQDLAGGTDTQYF.

This clonotype has a handful of counts. The chain employs TRBV7-2 and TRBJ2-3; TRBD2 aligns across 8 bases. Germline CDR1 SGHTA, CDR2 FQGNSA. V lost 1 base and J lost 4; bases outside the gene matches: 13. CDR3 size: 18 residues. The CDR3 loop is CASSLVVRASGLADTQYF. As DNA, the CDR3 is TGTGCCAGCAGCTTAGTTGTTCGGGCTAGCGGGTTAGCAGATACGCAGTATTTT.

The V call is TRBV7-9, the J call TRBJ2-3, with TRBD2 identical over 11 bases. Looked up from germline, CDR1 is SEHNR and CDR2 is FQNEAQ (reference sequence). Unmatched junction bases numbered 4, after V lost 2 bases and J lost 6 bases. The CDR3 covers 15 residues. The CDR3 DNA follows: TGTGCCAGCAGCTTATTTAGCGGGGGGGCCGATACGCAGTATTTT. This gives the protein CASSLFSGGADTQYF.

This clonotype came up once. The chain uses TRBV6-6 and TRBJ1-2; 11 bases are a match to TRBD1. Germline V gives CDR1 MNHNY, CDR2 SVGAGI (reference sequence). The CDR3 runs 14 residues. V lost 6 bases, J lost 2 bases, and 2 bases stayed unmatched. The CDR3 protein is CASSGTGGNYGYTF. CDR3 nucleotide sequence: TGTGCCAGCAGCGGGACAGGGGGAAACTATGGCTACACCTTC.

The rearrangement joins TRBV5-1 to TRBJ1-1; the D gene is possibly TRBD1 (5 bases). CDR3 size: 14 residues. The germline gives CDR1 SGHRS, CDR2 YFSETQ. Trimming took off 5 bases at V and 1 base at J, with 12 bases between the two ends. The CDR3 sequence: CASRTATENTEAFF. The CDR3 nucleotides read TGCGCCAGCAGAACCGCGACAGAGAACACTGAAGCTTTCTTT.

The CDR3 spells CASSGQVQETQYF. DNA of the CDR3: TGTGCCAGCTCCGGACAGGTCCAAGAGACCCAGTACTTC. The gene calls are TRBV6-5 and TRBJ2-5; 7 positions match TRBD1. With V trimmed by 8 bases and J by 1 base, 4 bases remained unmatched. CDR1 and CDR2 (germline): MNHEY, SVGAGI. This CDR3 spans 13 amino acids.

The rearrangement links TRBV12-3 or TRBV12-4 to TRBJ1-1, with 7 bases that match TRBD1. The CDR3 loop spans 15 amino acids. V shed 5 bases and J 0 bases; nucleotides not matched to a gene: 6. Here the CDR3 reads CASSRNTGVNTEAFF. The CDR3 coding sequence is TGTGCCAGCAGTCGAAACACAGGGGTGAACACTGAAGCTTTCTTT.

The V call is TRBV12-3 or TRBV12-4, the J call TRBJ2-2, with 9 bases fitting TRBD1. With V trimmed by 8 bases and J by 1 base, 5 bases remained unmatched. The CDR3 has 15 amino acids. As DNA, the CDR3 is TGTGCCAGCGGGGACAGGGCTCTGAACACCGGGGAGCTGTTTTTT. As protein: CASGDRALNTGELFF.

This clonotype occurred a few times. This chain links TRBV27 with TRBJ2-5; no reliable D call. The CDR3 has 11 amino acids. V lost 3 bases, J lost 7 bases, and 6 bases lay in between. Germline assignment: CDR1 MNHEY and CDR2 SMNVEV (reference sequence). For the CDR3, the DNA is TGTGCCAGCAGTTTCGTAGGGACCCAGTACTTC. Translated, it gives CASSFVGTQYF.

The chain uses TRBV10-3 and TRBJ2-3; D not resolved. The CDR3 is made up of 8 amino acids. The germline gives CDR1 ENHRY, CDR2 SYGVKD. The CDR3 is CHPIVQYF. CDR3 DNA: TGTCACCCAATCGTGCAGTATTTT.